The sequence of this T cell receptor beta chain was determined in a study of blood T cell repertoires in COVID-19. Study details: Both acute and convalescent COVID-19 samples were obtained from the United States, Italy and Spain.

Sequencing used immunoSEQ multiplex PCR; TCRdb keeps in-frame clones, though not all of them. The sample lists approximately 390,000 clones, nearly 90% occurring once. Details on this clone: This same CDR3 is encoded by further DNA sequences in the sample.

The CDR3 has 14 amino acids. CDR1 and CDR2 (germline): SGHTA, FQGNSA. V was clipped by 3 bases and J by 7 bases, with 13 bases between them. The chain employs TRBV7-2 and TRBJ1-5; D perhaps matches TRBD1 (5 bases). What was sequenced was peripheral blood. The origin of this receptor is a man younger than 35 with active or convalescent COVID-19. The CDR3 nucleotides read TGTGCCAGCAGCTTGGATCAGGGAGGGCAGCCCCAGCATTTT. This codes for CASSLDQGGQPQHF.